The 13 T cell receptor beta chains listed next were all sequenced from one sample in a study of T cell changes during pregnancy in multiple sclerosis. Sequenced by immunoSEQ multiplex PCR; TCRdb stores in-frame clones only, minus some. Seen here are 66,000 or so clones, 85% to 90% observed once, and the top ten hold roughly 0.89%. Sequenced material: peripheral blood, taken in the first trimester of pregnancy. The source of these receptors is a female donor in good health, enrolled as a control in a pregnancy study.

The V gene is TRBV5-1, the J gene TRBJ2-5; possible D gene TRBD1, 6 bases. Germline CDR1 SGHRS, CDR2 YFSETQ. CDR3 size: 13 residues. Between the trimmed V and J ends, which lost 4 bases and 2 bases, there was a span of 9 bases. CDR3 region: CASSPGAQETQYF. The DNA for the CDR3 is TGCGCCAGCAGCCCAGGGGCGCAAGAGACCCAGTACTTC.

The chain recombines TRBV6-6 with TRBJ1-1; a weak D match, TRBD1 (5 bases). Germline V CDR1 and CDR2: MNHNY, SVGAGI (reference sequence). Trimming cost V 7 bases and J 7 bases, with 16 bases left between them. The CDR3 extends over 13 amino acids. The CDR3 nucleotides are TGTGCCAGCATCGACCGACAGCACCATGAAGCTTTCTTT. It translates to CASIDRQHHEAFF.

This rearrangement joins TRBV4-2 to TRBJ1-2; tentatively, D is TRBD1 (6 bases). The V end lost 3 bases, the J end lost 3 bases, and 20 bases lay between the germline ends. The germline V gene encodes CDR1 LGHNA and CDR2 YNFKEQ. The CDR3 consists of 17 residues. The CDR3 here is CASSQGFQGRLYYGYTF. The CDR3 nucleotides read TGTGCCAGCAGCCAGGGTTTCCAGGGGCGTTTATACTATGGCTACACCTTC.

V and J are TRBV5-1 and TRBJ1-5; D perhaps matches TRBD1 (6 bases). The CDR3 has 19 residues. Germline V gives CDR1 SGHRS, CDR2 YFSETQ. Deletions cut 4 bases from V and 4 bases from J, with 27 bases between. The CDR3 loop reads CASSGPVLRDKSRNQPQHF. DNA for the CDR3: TGCGCCAGCAGCGGCCCGGTTTTACGGGACAAATCACGGAATCAGCCCCAGCATTTT.

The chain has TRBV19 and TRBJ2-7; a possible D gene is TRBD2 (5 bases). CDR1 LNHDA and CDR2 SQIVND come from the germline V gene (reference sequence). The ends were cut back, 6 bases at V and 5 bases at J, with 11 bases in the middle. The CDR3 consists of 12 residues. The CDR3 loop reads CASSGVSDEQYF. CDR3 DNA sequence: TGTGCCAGTAGCGGCGTTAGCGACGAGCAGTACTTC.

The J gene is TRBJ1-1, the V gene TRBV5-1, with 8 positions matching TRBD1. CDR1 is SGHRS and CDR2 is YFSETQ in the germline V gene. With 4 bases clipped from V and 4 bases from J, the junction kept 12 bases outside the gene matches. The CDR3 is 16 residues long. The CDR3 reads CASSAGTGGFATEAFF. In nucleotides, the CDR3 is TGCGCCAGCAGCGCCGGGACAGGAGGTTTTGCCACTGAAGCTTTCTTT. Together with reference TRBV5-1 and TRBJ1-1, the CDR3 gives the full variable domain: KAGVTQTPRYLIKTRGQQVTLSCSPISGHRSVSWYQQTPGQGLQFLFEYFSETQRNKGNFPGRFSGRQFSNSRSEMNVSTLELGDSALYLCASSAGTGGFATEAFFGQGTRLTVV.

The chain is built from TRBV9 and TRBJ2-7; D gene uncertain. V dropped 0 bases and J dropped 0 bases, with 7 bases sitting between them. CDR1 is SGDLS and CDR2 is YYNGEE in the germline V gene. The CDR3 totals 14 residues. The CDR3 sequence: CASSVDISSYEQYF. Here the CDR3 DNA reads TGTGCCAGCAGCGTAGACATTTCCTCCTACGAGCAGTACTTC.

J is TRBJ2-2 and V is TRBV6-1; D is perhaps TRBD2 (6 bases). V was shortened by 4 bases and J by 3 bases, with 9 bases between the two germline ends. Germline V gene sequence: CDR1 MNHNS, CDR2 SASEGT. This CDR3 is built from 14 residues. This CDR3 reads CASSGRRDTGELFF. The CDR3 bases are TGTGCCAGCAGTGGACGGAGGGACACCGGGGAGCTGTTTTTT.

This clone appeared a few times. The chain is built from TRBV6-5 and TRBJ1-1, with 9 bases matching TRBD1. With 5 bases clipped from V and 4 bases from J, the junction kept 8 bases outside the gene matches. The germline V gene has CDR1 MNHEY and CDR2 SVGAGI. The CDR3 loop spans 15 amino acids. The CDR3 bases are TGTGCCAGCAGTCGACAGGGGGTTAGATTCACTGAAGCTTTCTTT. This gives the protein CASSRQGVRFTEAFF.

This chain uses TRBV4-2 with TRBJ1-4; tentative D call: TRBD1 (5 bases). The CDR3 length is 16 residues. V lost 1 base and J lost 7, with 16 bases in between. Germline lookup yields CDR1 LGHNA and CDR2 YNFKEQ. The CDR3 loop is CASSQGNGGTGEKLFF. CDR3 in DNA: TGTGCCAGCAGCCAAGGAAACGGGGGTACAGGTGAAAAACTGTTTTTT.

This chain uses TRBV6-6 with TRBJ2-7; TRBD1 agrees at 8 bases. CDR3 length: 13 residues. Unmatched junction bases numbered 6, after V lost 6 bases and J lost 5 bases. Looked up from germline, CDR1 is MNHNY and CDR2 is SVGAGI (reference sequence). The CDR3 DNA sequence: TGTGCCAGCAGCCAGGACAGGGCACACGAGCAGTACTTC. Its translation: CASSQDRAHEQYF.

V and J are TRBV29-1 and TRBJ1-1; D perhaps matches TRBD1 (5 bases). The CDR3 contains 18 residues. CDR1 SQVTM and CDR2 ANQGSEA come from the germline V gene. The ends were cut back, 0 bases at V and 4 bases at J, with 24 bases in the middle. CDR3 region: CSVEDYARPLGQTTEAFF. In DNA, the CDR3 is TGCAGCGTTGAAGATTATGCCAGGCCCTTGGGGCAGACCACTGAAGCTTTCTTT.

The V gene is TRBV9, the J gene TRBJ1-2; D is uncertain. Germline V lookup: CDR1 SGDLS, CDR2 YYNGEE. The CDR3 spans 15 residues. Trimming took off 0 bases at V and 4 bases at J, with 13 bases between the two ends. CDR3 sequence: CASSVEPEGPYGYTF. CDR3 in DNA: TGTGCCAGCAGCGTAGAGCCCGAGGGCCCCTATGGCTACACCTTC.